This TCR beta chain was captured by sequencing in a study of cytomegalovirus exposure and HLA in healthy donors (TCRdb year 2017). Broadly, across the study: According to a later analysis, one platform produced both the roughly 120 validation repertoires and the 666 repertoires of the first cohort. A separate validation cohort of roughly 130 different subjects was used in addition to the roughly 670-subject first cohort. High-throughput TCR immunosequencing, statistical association of individual TCRs with disease status, and machine learning were combined to predict cytomegalovirus infection status. The aim of the study was to test whether cataloging public T cell receptors could identify signatures of past pathogen exposure. The paper as a whole reports these results and caveats: The classifier was reported to diagnose cytomegalovirus status with high specificity and sensitivity in both the original and validation cohorts. Most TCR sequences were observed very rarely across donors, whereas some public TCRs were present in many individuals. According to the authors, the approach could potentially be generalized to other disease states and immunological phenotypes. A total of 164 TCR beta chains were listed by the study as associated with cytomegalovirus. In a later analysis, TCRs clustered in the first cohort were found to also tend to co-occur in the approximately 120 validation repertoires, with about 93% of cluster scores above 0. In vitro tests confirmed that three of the cytomegalovirus-associated TCR beta chains recognize cytomegalovirus antigens. The validation cohort had no HLA typing available for a later analysis, so co-occurrence within that cohort was assessed over all 120 or so repertoires.

Measured from the cysteine to the phenylalanine, the CDR3 is 15 residues long. Only the CDR3 DNA is retained, 45 bases long and in frame from the first base. Trimming removed 3 bases from V and 3 bases from J, leaving 12 bases between the germline ends. The germline V gene (reference sequence) supplies CDR1 MNHEY and CDR2 SMNVEV. Donors formed part of the validation cohort, which comprised about 130 subjects and was distinct from the first cohort of over 500 subjects. Library preparation was by the immunoSEQ multiplex PCR assay. In the authors' own workflow: A statistical classification framework was built to diagnose cytomegalovirus status from the catalog of TCR beta chain sequences. TCRdb took this table from immuneACCESS and kept in-frame rearrangements with V and J called. Such tables lack part of the clones; where checked against another copy, unresolved V genes explain under half of the gap, and the rest is unexplained. The V and J calls and clone size come from that table; D and trimming were worked out from the DNA. This sample is represented by roughly 230,000 clones; 90% of them were singletons. Approximately 3% of the sample is held by the ten biggest clonotypes.

As to this clone: It lacks a known antigen. Base qualities are not provided; no much larger clone lies one nucleotide away.

Sequenced material: PBMCs. This receptor was obtained from a woman aged 25 to 39 in good health and CMV-seronegative. The rearranged chain carries TRBV27 and TRBJ1-5; TRBD1 is a possible D gene, resting on 5 matching bases. Read as DNA, the sequence is TGTGCCAGCAGTTTTGACCGACAGATCAATCAGCCCCAGCATTTT. Protein translation: CASSFDRQINQPQHF.